A single sample is the source of the 25 T cell receptor beta chains below, sequenced in a study of blood T cell repertoires in COVID-19. TCRdb's copy holds only in-frame clones and misses some; the assay was immunoSEQ multiplex PCR. Here the sample spans some 190,000 clones, 75% to 90% being singletons. The source material was peripheral blood. The source of these receptors is a woman aged 55-70 years with acute or convalescent COVID-19.

Only one count was recorded for this clone. The CDR3 nucleotides read TGTGCCTGGAGGACACAGGGGAGCTATGGCTACACCTTC. Protein sequence: CAWRTQGSYGYTF. The chain employs TRBV30 and TRBJ1-2; 7 bases line up with TRBD1. The CDR3 is made up of 13 amino acids. In germline, CDR1 is GTSNPN, CDR2 SVGIG (reference sequence). V shed 3 bases and J 4 bases; nucleotides not matched to a gene: 5.

This chain connects TRBV2 to TRBJ1-2; D remains ambiguous. In germline, CDR1 is SNHLY, CDR2 FYNNEI. Trimming pared 3 bases from V and 5 bases from J, leaving 10 bases between. CDR3 size: 13 residues. The CDR3 nucleotides are TGTGCCAGCAGTGAGCCGGGAGCTTATGGCTACACCTTC. Protein: CASSEPGAYGYTF.

This clone was seen at least ten times. This sequence joins TRBV20-1 and TRBJ2-1; D may be TRBD1 (5 bases). Germline loops: CDR1 DFQATT, CDR2 SNEGSKA (reference sequence). The germline V and J ends were trimmed by 3 bases and 3 bases, with 12 bases remaining between them. This CDR3 is 14 amino acids long. The CDR3 reads CSASVRVIYNEQFF. The CDR3 bases are TGCAGTGCTAGTGTCAGGGTAATCTACAATGAGCAGTTCTTC.

To note about this clone: Compared with germline, one end of the junction differs, possibly owing to a read error. The chain links TRBV7-7 to TRBJ2-1; 11 nucleotides line up with TRBD2. The CDR3 sequence is 15 residues long. Germline lookup yields CDR1 SSHAT and CDR2 FNYEAQ (reference sequence). The CDR3 sequence is CASSETSGSRNEQFF. The CDR3 nucleotides are TGTGCTAGCAGCGAAACTAGCGGGAGTAGGAATGAGCAGTTCTTC.

This chain uses TRBV6-5 with TRBJ1-1, with D perhaps TRBD1 (5 bases). CDR3 length: 14 amino acids. Germline V gene lookup returns CDR1 MNHEY and CDR2 SVGAGI. V lost 2 bases to trimming and J lost 2 bases, with 9 bases between them. The CDR3 here is CASSYRQTNTEAFF. For the CDR3, the DNA is TGTGCCAGCAGTTACCGACAGACTAACACTGAAGCTTTCTTT.

This chain joins TRBV24-1 and TRBJ2-1; 11 nucleotides agree with TRBD2. This CDR3 contains 16 residues. Germline V gives CDR1 KGHDR, CDR2 SFDVKD. V lost 0 bases, J lost 6 bases, and 3 bases stayed unmatched. The CDR3 nucleotides are TGTGCCACCAGTGATTTGGGGACTAGCGGCATCAATGAGCAGTTCTTC. Amino acids: CATSDLGTSGINEQFF.

The chain has TRBV5-1 and TRBJ2-3; D is undetermined. From germline, CDR1 is SGHRS and CDR2 YFSETQ. The CDR3 has 14 amino acids. V was shortened by 0 bases and J by 5 bases, with 10 bases between the two germline ends. The CDR3 DNA follows: TGCGCCAGCAGCTTGGGGAGCAACTTAGATACGCAGTATTTT. Translating it yields CASSLGSNLDTQYF.

This chain connects TRBV29-1 to TRBJ1-2; tentative D call: TRBD1 (6 bases). Trimming pared 5 bases from V and 4 bases from J, leaving 14 bases between. The CDR3 consists of 13 residues. From germline, CDR1 is SQVTM and CDR2 ANQGSEA. The DNA of the CDR3 is TGCAGCGTTATATCACAGGGCCTCTATGGCTACACCTTC. Amino acids: CSVISQGLYGYTF. Full variable domain (outside the CDR3, taken from reference TRBV29-1 and TRBJ1-2): SAVISQKPSRDICQRGTSLTIQCQVDSQVTMMFWYRQQPGQSLTLIATANQGSEATYESGFVIDKFPISRPNLTFSTLTVSNMSPEDSSIYLCSVISQGLYGYTFGSGTRLTVV.

V is TRBV30 and J is TRBJ2-3; D might be TRBD2 (6 bases). Trimming stripped 2 bases from V and 5 bases from J, with 14 bases between. The CDR3 consists of 14 residues. Per germline, CDR1 GTSNPN and CDR2 SVGIG (reference sequence). The DNA for the CDR3 is TGTGCCTGGAGTAGGGGACTGGAGGGAGATACGCAGTATTTT. It yields the protein CAWSRGLEGDTQYF.

The V call is TRBV3-1 (or the pseudogene TRBV3-2), the J call TRBJ1-2; TRBD1 aligns across 8 bases. The CDR3 has 15 residues. The J segment lost 3 bases and the V segment lost 1 base, leaving 4 bases of the junction unmatched. The germline gives CDR1 LGHDT, CDR2 YNNKEL (reference sequence). The CDR3 nucleotides are TGTGCCAGCAGCCAAGGACAGGGGTCACACTATGGCTACACCTTC. It is translated as CASSQGQGSHYGYTF.

This chain uses TRBV10-3 with TRBJ2-2; unclear D gene. Germline CDR1 reads ENHRY; CDR2 reads SYGVKD. V was shortened by 0 bases and J by 0 bases, with 8 bases between the two germline ends. CDR3 length: 16 residues. CDR3 sequence: CAISESLAPNTGELFF. In DNA, the CDR3 is TGTGCCATCAGTGAGTCGTTAGCCCCGAACACCGGGGAGCTGTTTTTT.

V gene TRBV12-5 combines with J gene TRBJ2-3; 8 positions match TRBD2. V lost 1 base, J lost 1 base, and 4 bases stayed unmatched. Germline V gives CDR1 LGHNT, CDR2 FRNRAP. The CDR3 is 16 amino acids. This chain's CDR3 is CASGLGNGGGTDTQYF. CDR3 nucleotides: TGTGCTAGTGGTTTGGGGAACGGGGGGGGCACAGATACGCAGTATTTT.

This clone was counted a few times. The gene calls are TRBV27 and TRBJ1-2, with 8 bases aligning to TRBD1. The CDR3 runs 16 residues. The germline V gene has CDR1 MNHEY and CDR2 SMNVEV (reference sequence). V shed 4 bases, J shed 5 bases, and the junction held 12 bases outside the gene matches. The CDR3 DNA reads as TGTGCCAGCAGTTCCCTGACCGGGACAGGACGTTATGGCTACACCTTC. It yields the protein CASSSLTGTGRYGYTF.

The V call is TRBV28, the J call TRBJ1-2; 7 bases are shared with TRBD1. The CDR3 is made up of 16 amino acids. Germline assignment: CDR1 MDHEN and CDR2 SYDVKM. The J segment lost 3 bases and the V segment lost 5 bases, leaving 12 bases of the junction unmatched. CDR3 DNA sequence: TGTGCCAGCAGTCTTTTCCTAGGGGGCAAAGACTATGGCTACACCTTC. This sequence encodes CASSLFLGGKDYGYTF.

This chain connects TRBV18 to TRBJ1-1; D not certain. This CDR3 has 14 amino acids. The germline V gene encodes CDR1 KGHSH and CDR2 LQKENI. Trimming took off 3 bases at V and 2 bases at J, with 10 bases between the two ends. The chain's CDR3 is CASSPTPVNTEAFF. Here the CDR3 DNA reads TGTGCCAGCTCACCGACTCCAGTTAACACTGAAGCTTTCTTT. Using reference TRBV18 and TRBJ1-1 for the parts outside the CDR3, the full variable domain is NAGVMQNPRHLVRRRGQEARLRCSPMKGHSHVYWYRQLPEEGLKFMVYLQKENIIDESGMPKERFSAEFPKEGPSILRIQQVVRGDSAAYFCASSPTPVNTEAFFGQGTRLTVV.

On this clone: An end of the junction differs from the germline gene, which may be a read error. The chain uses TRBV7-7 and TRBJ1-6, with a weak D call TRBD1 (6 bases). The CDR3 is 15 residues long. Germline V gene data show CDR1 as SSHAT and CDR2 as FNYEAQ (reference sequence). The CDR3 nucleotides read TGTGCTAGCAGCAAAGGACAGCGGGGAAATTCACCCCTCCACTTT. Encoded protein: CASSKGQRGNSPLHF.

The chain has TRBV7-8 and TRBJ1-2; D is unclear. CDR3 length: 14 amino acids. In germline, CDR1 is SGHVS, CDR2 FQNEAQ. Trimming shortened V by 5 bases and J by 4 bases, and 14 bases separated the two germline ends. The CDR3 sequence: CASSLSQAFYGYTF. As DNA, the CDR3 is TGTGCCAGCAGCCTAAGTCAGGCTTTCTATGGCTACACCTTC. Supplemented by reference TRBV7-8 and TRBJ1-2, the full variable domain reads GAGVSQSPRYKVAKRGQDVALRCDPISGHVSLFWYQQALGQGPEFLTYFQNEAQLDKSGLPSDRFFAERPEGSVSTLKIQRTQQEDSAVYLCASSLSQAFYGYTFGSGTRLTVV.

In its sample, this clone was seen a few times. V and J are TRBV7-9 and TRBJ1-1; 7 bases are shared with TRBD1. The CDR3 spans 15 residues. The trim removed 2 bases at V and 0 bases at J, leaving 3 bases unmatched. Germline CDR1 SEHNR, CDR2 FQNEAQ (reference sequence). DNA of the CDR3: TGTGCCAGCAGCTTACCGACAGGGATGAACACTGAAGCTTTCTTT. Translated: CASSLPTGMNTEAFF.

The V gene is TRBV3-1 (or the pseudogene TRBV3-2), the J gene TRBJ2-1, with 10 bases identical to TRBD2. In germline, CDR1 is LGHDT, CDR2 YNNKEL (reference sequence). CDR3 length equals 17 residues. The J segment lost 1 base and the V segment lost 5 bases, leaving 8 bases of the junction unmatched. CDR3 region: CASSYPSSGSSYNEQFF. CDR3 DNA: TGTGCCAGCAGCTATCCGTCTAGCGGGAGTTCCTACAATGAGCAGTTCTTC.

This rearrangement joins TRBV27 to TRBJ2-1; 7 bases are shared with TRBD1. Germline trimming cut 7 bases from V and 0 bases from J; bases unmatched to any gene: 9. The germline gives CDR1 MNHEY, CDR2 SMNVEV (reference sequence). The CDR3 has 16 residues. As DNA, the CDR3 is TGTGCCAGCACCTCTCGGACAGGCTACTCCTACAATGAGCAGTTCTTC. As protein: CASTSRTGYSYNEQFF.

The chain couples TRBV5-1 to TRBJ1-2; 9 nucleotides match TRBD1. The CDR3 loop spans 17 amino acids. Germline lookup yields CDR1 SGHRS and CDR2 YFSETQ. Trimming cost V 4 bases and J 6 bases; bases outside gene matches: 16. CDR3 bases: TGCGCCAGCAGCACGGGACAGGGCGCGGTAATCGGGGATGGCTACACCTTC. Its translation: CASSTGQGAVIGDGYTF.

The chain joins TRBV9 to TRBJ1-5, with a tentative D call TRBD1 (5 bases). The CDR3 spans 15 residues. V lost 3 bases to trimming and J lost 4 bases, with 14 bases between them. Germline CDR1 and CDR2: SGDLS and YYNGEE. The chain's CDR3 is CASSERNRRNQPQHF. CDR3 nucleotide sequence: TGTGCCAGCAGCGAACGGAACAGGAGAAATCAGCCCCAGCATTTT.

J is TRBJ2-2 and V is TRBV5-4, with unresolved D. Germline V gives CDR1 SGHNT, CDR2 YYREEE (reference sequence). V dropped 4 bases and J dropped 7 bases, with 8 bases sitting between them. This CDR3 is built from 12 residues. For the CDR3, the DNA is TGTGCCAGCAGCCGGGTGGACGGGGAGCTGTTTTTT. As protein: CASSRVDGELFF.

J is TRBJ2-7 and V is TRBV11-1, with TRBD1 matching over 11 bases. The CDR3 is 16 residues long. J gave up 1 base and V 0 bases, and 2 bases lay outside the gene matches. Germline CDR1 is SGHAT and CDR2 is FQDESV (reference sequence). CDR3 nucleotide sequence: TGTGCCAGCAGCTTAGCGGGACAGGGGGGTTCCTACGAGCAGTACTTC. It yields the protein CASSLAGQGGSYEQYF.

The chain joins TRBV3-1 (or the pseudogene TRBV3-2) to TRBJ1-2; D unresolved. CDR3 length equals 14 residues. Between the trimmed V and J ends, which lost 4 bases and 4 bases, there was a span of 13 bases. Germline assignment: CDR1 LGHDT and CDR2 YNNKEL (reference sequence). The CDR3 region has the DNA TGTGCCAGCAGCCCGGGAGCCCCTTCCTATGGCTACACCTTC. Amino acids: CASSPGAPSYGYTF.